This T cell receptor (beta chain) was recovered during a study of blood T cells in healthy people across ages. Overall study findings and caveats: Relative to aged donors, long-lived donors carried more naive CD4+ cells and displayed higher diversity. Unsorted PBMC input precluded a conclusive naive versus antigen-experienced comparison.

Concerning this clonotype itself: Antigen: not known.

In germline, CDR1 is MGHDK, CDR2 SYGVNS. The CDR3 length is 13 residues. The V end was cut by 4 bases, the J end by 7 bases, with 14 bases between. Primers used in a second PCR of about 6 to 11 cycles were a sample-barcoded 5' primer and a J-beta primer mix. Each cDNA was tagged by a template-switch adaptor containing 12 random nucleotides. TCRdb reanalysed the 5' RACE reads using MiXCR and keeps one entry per CDR3 protein. The data hold 1.5 million to 1.9 million distinct CDR3 sequences, with less than 45% observed a single time. The TCR originated in a woman in her late teens or twenties in good health. Sequencing was carried out using blood. The chain carries TRBV25-1 and TRBJ2-7; D may be TRBD1 or TRBD2 (5 bases each). The CDR3 spells CASSGTGQNEQYF. DNA of the CDR3: TGTGCCAGCAGTGGCACGGGGCAGAATGAGCAGTACTTC.